Listed below are T cell receptor beta chains from one sample, sequenced in a study of regulatory T cells in long-lasting Graves disease. TCRdb recomputed calls from the multiplex PCR reads with MiXCR, one row per CDR3 protein. This table holds 350,000 to 400,000 distinct CDR3 sequences, about 14% found once. Sequencing used peripheral blood mononuclear cells (PBMCs), obtained at new diagnosis, from a patient treated with antithyroid drugs. The source of these receptors is a female donor with Graves disease. CDR3s include the opening cysteine and the closing phenylalanine or tryptophan. D genes are given only for firm matches. Clone size is shown for a subset of rows, as once, few, many or a class of expanded clone.

j_gene,v_gene,abundance,d_gene,CDR3aa,CDR3nt
TRBJ2-3,TRBV5-1,.,TRBD2,CASSLGVAGGRGTDTQYF,TGTGCCAGCAGCTTGGGGGTAGCGGGAGGCCGGGGCACAGATACGCAGTATTTT
TRBJ2-3,TRBV7-2,.,TRBD2,CASSFRGTSGATEYF,TGTGCCAGCAGCTTCCGGGGGACTAGCGGGGCGACGGAGTATTTT
TRBJ2-1,TRBV20-1,many,.,CSARERAYNEQFF,TGCAGTGCTAGGGAAAGGGCCTACAATGAGCAGTTCTTC
TRBJ2-7,TRBV5-1,many,.,CASSLSSQDEQYF,TGCGCCAGCAGCTTGAGTAGTCAGGACGAGCAGTACTTC
TRBJ1-6,TRBV9,few,.,CASSASGGTSYNSPLHF,TGTGCCAGCAGCGCTAGCGGGGGCACCTCCTATAATTCACCCCTCCACTTT
TRBJ2-5,TRBV5-1,few,TRBD1,CASSRTGGVGRETQYF,TGCGCCAGCAGTAGGACAGGGGGCGTCGGTCGGGAGACCCAGTACTTC
TRBJ2-1,TRBV7-9,.,.,CASTQENYNEQFF,TGTGCCAGCACGCAGGAAAATTACAATGAGCAGTTCTTC
TRBJ1-5,TRBV5-4,many,TRBD1,CASSDSDRGNQPQHF,TGTGCCAGCAGCGACTCGGACAGGGGCAATCAGCCCCAGCATTTT
TRBJ1-1,TRBV2,many,.,CASSEAADGEAFF,TGTGCCAGCAGTGAAGCCGCGGACGGCGAAGCTTTCTTT
TRBJ2-2,TRBV5-1,many,TRBD2,CASSALGTSGTGELFF,TGCGCCAGCAGCGCCCTAGGGACTAGCGGGACCGGGGAGCTGTTTTTT
TRBJ1-1,TRBV5-1,many,.,CASSARGGDRTEAFF,TGCGCCAGCAGCGCCCGAGGAGGGGATAGGACTGAAGCTTTCTTT
TRBJ1-2,TRBV2,many,TRBD1,CASLRKGLGDRWMWGMGSYGYTF,TGTGCCAGCCTACGAAAGGGTCTTGGGGACAGGTGGATGTGGGGAATGGGAAGCTATGGCTACACCTTC
TRBJ2-7,TRBV20-1,many,TRBD2,CSARDHSGGAHEQYF,TGCAGTGCTAGAGATCATAGCGGGGGGGCCCACGAGCAGTACTTC
TRBJ1-1,TRBV29-1,many,TRBD1,CSGDRGNEAFF,TGCAGCGGGGACAGGGGGAATGAAGCTTTCTTT
TRBJ2-6,TRBV12-3/TRBV12-4,many,TRBD2,CANLTGTSDSGANVLTF,TGTGCCAACTTAACCGGGACTAGCGACTCTGGGGCCAACGTCCTGACTTTC
TRBJ1-3,TRBV11-2,many,TRBD1,CASSPSGTVYRNTIYF,TGTGCCAGCAGCCCGAGTGGGACAGTATACCGAAACACCATATATTTT
TRBJ2-7,TRBV15,.,.,CATSRYRGYEQYF,TGTGCCACCAGCAGATACCGGGGTTACGAGCAGTACTTC
TRBJ2-7,TRBV4-3,many,.,CASSQDSSPGRHEQYF,TGCGCCAGCAGCCAAGATTCGTCTCCAGGGCGTCACGAGCAGTACTTC
TRBJ2-1,TRBV6-2/TRBV6-3,many,TRBD2,CASSSLIGLAGGIHEQFF,TGTGCCAGCAGTTCACTGATCGGATTAGCGGGAGGGATCCATGAGCAGTTCTTC
TRBJ1-1,TRBV7-9,few,.,CASSLAIGGRTEAFF,TGTGCCAGCAGCTTAGCCATTGGAGGGAGGACTGAAGCTTTCTTT
TRBJ2-1,TRBV7-8,many,.,CASSSGHWNEQFF,TGTGCCAGCAGCTCGGGACATTGGAATGAGCAGTTCTTC
TRBJ2-2,TRBV7-2,few,.,CASTPTRNTGELFF,TGTGCCAGCACCCCTACTAGGAACACCGGGGAGCTGTTTTTT
TRBJ2-1,TRBV12-5,many,TRBD2,CASGFLAGGSSYNEQFF,TGTGCTAGTGGTTTCTTAGCGGGAGGGAGCTCCTACAATGAGCAGTTCTTC
TRBJ1-1,TRBV4-1,.,.,CASSQTVDEAFF,TGCGCCAGCAGCCAAACCGTTGATGAAGCTTTCTTT
TRBJ2-1,TRBV7-3,many,TRBD2,CASSLTSPTSGTYNEQFF,TGTGCCAGCAGCTTAACCTCTCCGACTAGCGGGACTTACAATGAGCAGTTCTTC
TRBJ2-1,TRBV6-1,many,TRBD2,CASSEGGTRYGEQFF,TGTGCCAGCAGTGAAGGTGGGACTAGGTATGGTGAGCAGTTCTTC
TRBJ1-1,TRBV2,many,.,CALPGTAGSITEAFF,TGTGCCCTGCCCGGGACGGCAGGGAGTATCACTGAAGCTTTCTTT
TRBJ2-5,TRBV20-1,many,TRBD2,CSAASGGAVELKETQYF,TGCAGTGCTGCTAGCGGGGGGGCCGTAGAGTTAAAAGAGACCCAGTACTTC
TRBJ1-1,TRBV19,.,.,CASSIQANPTEVFF,TGTGCCAGTAGTATTCAGGCGAATCCCACCGAGGTTTTCTTT
TRBJ2-5,TRBV7-9,many,TRBD2,CASSGLAGEETQYF,TGTGCCAGCTCGGGACTAGCGGGAGAAGAGACCCAGTACTTC
TRBJ2-7,TRBV7-9,many,.,CASSVSHPRASYEQYF,TGTGCCAGCAGCGTGTCCCACCCTAGGGCGTCCTACGAGCAGTACTTC
TRBJ1-1,TRBV12-3/TRBV12-4,many,.,CASRPTPYSAAFF,TGTGCCAGCAGACCAACACCCTACTCCGCAGCTTTCTTT
TRBJ2-1,TRBV24-1,few,.,CATSGPDRGDNEQFF,TGTGCCACCAGTGGCCCTGACCGAGGGGATAATGAGCAGTTCTTC
TRBJ1-1,TRBV12-3/TRBV12-4,many,TRBD1,CASSLEGAKTEAFF,TGTGCCAGCAGTTTAGAGGGGGCAAAAACTGAAGCTTTCTTT
TRBJ2-2,TRBV20-1,many,TRBD2,CSALTTGRVGELFF,TGCAGTGCTCTTACCACGGGGAGGGTCGGGGAGCTGTTTTTT
TRBJ1-1,TRBV2,many,.,CASKKQGSEAFF,TGTGCCAGCAAAAAACAGGGTTCTGAAGCTTTCTTT
TRBJ2-2,TRBV3-1,many,.,CASSPQQTTGELFF,TGTGCCAGCAGCCCCCAACAGACGACCGGGGAGCTGTTTTTT
TRBJ2-7,TRBV7-2,many,TRBD1,CASRRWDSSYEQYF,TGTGCCAGCAGGCGGTGGGACAGTTCCTACGAGCAGTACTTC
TRBJ1-1,TRBV27,.,.,CASSLSRPGEAFF,TGTGCCAGCAGTTTATCCCGACCGGGTGAAGCTTTCTTT
TRBJ2-5,TRBV7-9,many,TRBD2,CASSPTGWGGREETQYF,TGTGCCAGCAGCCCCACTGGATGGGGGGGGAGAGAAGAGACCCAGTACTTC
TRBJ2-1,TRBV12-5,many,TRBD1,CASGLLLVVNRGLSYNEQFF,TGTGCTAGTGGTTTGCTTCTGGTGGTGAACAGGGGGCTTTCCTACAATGAGCAGTTCTTC
TRBJ2-3,TRBV6-9,many,TRBD2,CASSYAIHGTRRRTDTQYF,TGTGCCAGCAGTTACGCGATCCACGGGACTAGAAGGCGCACAGATACGCAGTATTTT
TRBJ2-1,TRBV6-2/TRBV6-3,many,TRBD2,CASSYSTLAGDRYEQFF,TGTGCCAGCAGTTACTCCACACTAGCGGGAGATCGATATGAGCAGTTCTTC
TRBJ2-1,TRBV12-3/TRBV12-4,few,TRBD2,CASTSTSGSWNEQFF,TGTGCCAGCACCTCGACTAGCGGGAGTTGGAATGAGCAGTTCTTC
TRBJ2-3,TRBV6-2/TRBV6-3,few,.,CASSPGESSTDTQYF,TGTGCCAGCAGTCCTGGGGAGTCTAGCACAGATACGCAGTATTTT
TRBJ2-7,TRBV4-1,.,.,CASSAAGHSSYEQYF,TGCGCCAGCAGCGCGGCAGGTCACAGCTCCTACGAGCAGTACTTC
TRBJ1-5,TRBV12-3/TRBV12-4,.,.,CASTAMGSQPQHF,TGTGCCAGCACCGCTATGGGGAGTCAGCCCCAGCATTTT
TRBJ2-5,TRBV5-6,many,TRBD1,CASSYRDSEETQYF,TGTGCCAGCAGCTACCGGGACAGCGAAGAGACCCAGTACTTC
TRBJ2-7,TRBV20-1,few,.,CSASVAEPYEQYF,TGCAGTGCTAGTGTGGCGGAACCCTACGAGCAGTACTTC
TRBJ2-2,TRBV10-3,many,TRBD2,CAIRGLAGANTGELFF,TGTGCCATCAGGGGACTAGCGGGGGCGAACACCGGGGAGCTGTTTTTT
TRBJ1-1,TRBV27,many,TRBD1,CASRTGAPGSEAFF,TGTGCCAGCCGAACAGGGGCTCCTGGTTCTGAAGCTTTCTTT
TRBJ1-2,TRBV27,many,.,CASSLRATAPYYGYTF,TGTGCCAGCAGTTTGCGGGCGACAGCCCCGTACTATGGCTACACCTTC
TRBJ2-7,TRBV27,.,TRBD1,CASSLATGPYEQYF,TGTGCCAGCAGTTTGGCGACAGGGCCCTACGAGCAGTACTTC